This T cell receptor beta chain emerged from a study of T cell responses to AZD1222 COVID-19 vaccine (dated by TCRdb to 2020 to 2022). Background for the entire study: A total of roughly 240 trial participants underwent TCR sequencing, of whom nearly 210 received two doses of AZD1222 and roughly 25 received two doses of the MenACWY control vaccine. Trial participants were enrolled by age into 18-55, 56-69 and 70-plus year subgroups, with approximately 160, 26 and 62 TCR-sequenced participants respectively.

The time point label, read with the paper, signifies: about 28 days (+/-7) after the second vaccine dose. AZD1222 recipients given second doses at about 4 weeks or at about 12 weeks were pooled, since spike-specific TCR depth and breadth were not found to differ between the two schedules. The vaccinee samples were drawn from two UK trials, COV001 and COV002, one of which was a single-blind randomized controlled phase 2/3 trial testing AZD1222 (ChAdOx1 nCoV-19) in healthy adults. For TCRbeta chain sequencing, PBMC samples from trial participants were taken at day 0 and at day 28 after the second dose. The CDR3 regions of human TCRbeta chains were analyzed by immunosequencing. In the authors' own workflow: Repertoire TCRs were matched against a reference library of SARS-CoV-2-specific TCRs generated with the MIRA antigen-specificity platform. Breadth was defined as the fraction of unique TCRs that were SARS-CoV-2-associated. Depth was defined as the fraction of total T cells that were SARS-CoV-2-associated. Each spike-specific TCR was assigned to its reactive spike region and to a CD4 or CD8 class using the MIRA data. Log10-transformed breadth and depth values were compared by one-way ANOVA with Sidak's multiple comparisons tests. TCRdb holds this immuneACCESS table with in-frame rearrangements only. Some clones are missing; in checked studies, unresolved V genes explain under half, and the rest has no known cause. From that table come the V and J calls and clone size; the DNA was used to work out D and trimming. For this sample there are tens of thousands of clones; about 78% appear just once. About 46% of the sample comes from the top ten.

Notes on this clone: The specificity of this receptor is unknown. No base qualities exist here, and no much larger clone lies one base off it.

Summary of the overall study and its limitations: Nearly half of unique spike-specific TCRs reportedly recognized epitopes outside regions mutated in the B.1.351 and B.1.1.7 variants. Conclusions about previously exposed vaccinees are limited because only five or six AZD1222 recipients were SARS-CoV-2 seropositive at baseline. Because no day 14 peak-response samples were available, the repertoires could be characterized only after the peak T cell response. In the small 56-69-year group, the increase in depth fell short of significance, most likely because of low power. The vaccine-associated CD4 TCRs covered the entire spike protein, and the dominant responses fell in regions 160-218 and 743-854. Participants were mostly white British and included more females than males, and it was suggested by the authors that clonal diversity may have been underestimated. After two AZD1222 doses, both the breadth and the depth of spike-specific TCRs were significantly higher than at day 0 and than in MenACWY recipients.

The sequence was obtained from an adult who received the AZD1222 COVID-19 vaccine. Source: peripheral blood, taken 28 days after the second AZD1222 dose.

The CDR3 here reads CASSLRPAGYTF. The sequence in DNA is TGTGCCAGCAGTTTAAGACCAGCTGGCTACACCTTC. The sequence links TRBV27 to TRBJ1-2, with no confidently assigned D gene. The junction carries 8 bases between V and J, which are trimmed by 2 bases and 7 bases respectively. The CDR3 runs 12 residues from the cysteine to the phenylalanine. Only the CDR3 DNA stays, 36 bases, in frame from base 1. CDR1 MNHEY and CDR2 SMNVEV were looked up in the germline V gene (reference sequence).